The 29 T cell receptor beta chains presented below share a single source sample, sequenced in a study of neurological immune-mediated disorders. TCRdb re-analysed the 5' RACE reads in MiXCR, keeping a single row per CDR3 protein. Of tens of thousands of distinct CDR3 sequences listed, 3.8% are singletons. Sequencing used PBMCs. These receptors came from a man in his sixties with multiple sclerosis.

This clonotype was detected ten times or more. The V call is TRBV12-3 or TRBV12-4, the J call TRBJ2-3, with 7 bases that match TRBD2. This CDR3 is 18 amino acids long. Trimming removed 2 bases from V and 1 base from J; junction bases left unmatched: 12. CDR3 region: CASSLRRESLWRTDTQYF. Written as DNA, the CDR3 is TGTGCCAGCAGTTTAAGGCGGGAGTCCCTCTGGCGCACAGATACGCAGTATTTT.

This clonotype was counted many times. The chain combines TRBV19 with TRBJ1-1, with 8 bases aligning to TRBD1. The V and J ends lost 7 bases and 6 bases, in that order; junction bases with no gene match: 4. Germline-derived CDR1 and CDR2 are LNHDA and SQIVND (reference sequence). CDR3 length: 12 amino acids. The chain's CDR3 is CASNRGGPEAFF. The DNA for the CDR3 is TGTGCCAGTAACAGGGGGGGGCCTGAAGCTTTCTTT. Together with reference TRBV19 and TRBJ1-1, the CDR3 gives the full variable domain: DGGITQSPKYLFRKEGQNVTLSCEQNLNHDAMYWYRQDPGQGLRLIYYSQIVNDFQKGDIAEGYSVSREKKESFPLTVTSAQKNPTAFYLCASNRGGPEAFFGQGTRLTVV.

This clonotype was found many times. This chain uses TRBV6-2 or TRBV6-3 with TRBJ1-5; weak D call: TRBD1 (6 bases). The CDR3 extends over 17 amino acids. Deletions cut 5 bases from V and 1 base from J, with 18 bases between. Per germline, CDR1 MNHEY and CDR2 SVGEGT. The CDR3 DNA reads TGTGCCAGCAGTCAACACGCCGGAACAGGGAGCAATCAGCCCCAGCATTTT. Translation: CASSQHAGTGSNQPQHF.

This clonotype showed up many times. This chain links TRBV6-1 with TRBJ1-5, with a weak D call TRBD1 (6 bases). Trimming removed 3 bases from V and 7 bases from J, with 13 bases in between. Germline assignment: CDR1 MNHNS and CDR2 SASEGT. The CDR3 is 14 residues long. The CDR3 sequence is CASSERQVGQPQHF. The CDR3 coding sequence is TGTGCCAGCAGTGAGAGACAGGTCGGACAGCCCCAGCATTTT.

This clonotype was seen at least ten times. This chain connects TRBV4-2 to TRBJ2-2, with D maybe TRBD2 (5 bases). From germline, CDR1 is LGHNA and CDR2 YNFKEQ. This CDR3 is 14 amino acids long. V dropped 0 bases and J dropped 6 bases, with 8 bases sitting between them. This CDR3 is CASSQDLAAGELFF. In nucleotides, the CDR3 is TGTGCCAGCAGCCAAGATCTAGCAGCCGGGGAGCTGTTTTTT.

This clonotype was seen many times. V is TRBV20-1 and J is TRBJ1-1, with a possible D match to TRBD1 (5 bases). The V gene's germline CDR1 is DFQATT and CDR2 SNEGSKA (reference sequence). The ends were cut back, 4 bases at V and 1 base at J, with 13 bases in the middle. CDR3 length: 14 amino acids. CDR3 region: CSANQGNSNTEAFF. CDR3 DNA sequence: TGCAGTGCTAATCAGGGTAACTCGAACACTGAAGCTTTCTTT.

This clonotype came up many times. This chain joins TRBV3-1 and TRBJ2-7; D remains ambiguous. Trimming shortened V by 0 bases and J by 10 bases, and 7 bases separated the two germline ends. Germline V gives CDR1 LGHDT, CDR2 YNNKEL (reference sequence). The CDR3 spans 11 residues. The chain's CDR3 is CASSQDWAQYF. The DNA of the CDR3 is TGTGCCAGCAGCCAAGATTGGGCCCAGTACTTC.

This clonotype was recorded at least ten times. CDR3 region: CSARKAAGGPNEQFF. DNA of the CDR3: TGCAGTGCTAGGAAGGCGGCGGGGGGCCCCAATGAGCAGTTCTTC. The rearrangement joins TRBV20-1 to TRBJ2-1, with TRBD2 matching over 8 bases. CDR3 length: 15 residues. V trimming: 3 bases; J trimming: 6 bases; junction bases outside the gene matches: 10. Germline values: CDR1 DFQATT, CDR2 SNEGSKA (reference sequence).

This clonotype was seen repeatedly, ten times or more. The gene calls are TRBV10-3 and TRBJ1-2, with a possible D match to TRBD1 (6 bases). The CDR3 covers 14 residues. CDR1 is ENHRY, CDR2 SYGVKD, per germline. Written as DNA, the CDR3 is TGTGCTACCGCCCTAAAGGGGGGCGCGGGTGGCTACACCTTC. Protein product: CATALKGGAGGYTF.

This clonotype was seen many times. V and J are TRBV5-1 and TRBJ2-3; no definite D call. This CDR3 has 13 amino acids. Between the trimmed V and J ends, which lost 0 bases and 5 bases, there was a span of 7 bases. The V gene's germline CDR1 is SGHRS and CDR2 YFSETQ. The CDR3 coding sequence is TGCGCCAGCAGCTTGGAGTTCGGAGATACGCAGTATTTT. Residues: CASSLEFGDTQYF.

This clonotype was counted a single time. This chain uses TRBV28 with TRBJ2-7; D unclear. Trimming removed 3 bases at V and 0 bases at J, with 12 bases between. Germline CDR1 MDHEN, CDR2 SYDVKM. This CDR3 spans 15 amino acids. CDR3 bases: TGTGCCAGCAGTTTCGGGCGGACCAGCTCCTACGAGCAGTACTTC. Encoded protein: CASSFGRTSSYEQYF. Based on the CDR3 plus reference TRBV28 and TRBJ2-7, the full variable domain is DVKVTQSSRYLVKRTGEKVFLECVQDMDHENMFWYRQDPGLGLRLIYFSYDVKMKEKGDIPEGYSVSREKKERFSLILESASTNQTSMYLCASSFGRTSSYEQYFGPGTRLTVT.

This clonotype occurred a few times. The chain has TRBV5-1 and TRBJ1-1, with D uncertain. V was clipped by 1 base and J by 3 bases, with 13 bases between them. This CDR3 has 15 amino acids. Germline lookup yields CDR1 SGHRS and CDR2 YFSETQ. The CDR3, as DNA: TGCGCCAGCAGCTTGTTTCAGTCGGGCGACACTGAAGCTTTCTTT. Its protein product is CASSLFQSGDTEAFF.

This clonotype occurred many times. The chain employs TRBV15 and TRBJ2-3, with unresolved D. CDR3 length equals 13 residues. CDR1 and CDR2 (germline): LNHNV, YYDKDF (reference sequence). The V gene lost 0 bases and the J gene lost 6 bases, with 7 bases spanning the gap. CDR3 residues: CATSRDLGDTQYF. For the CDR3, the DNA is TGTGCCACCAGCAGAGATTTGGGCGATACGCAGTATTTT.

This clonotype was recorded at least ten times. The J gene is TRBJ2-5, the V gene TRBV20-1, with 7 bases identical to TRBD2. Germline V CDR1 and CDR2: DFQATT, SNEGSKA (reference sequence). The CDR3 totals 17 residues. Germline trimming cut 5 bases from V and 2 bases from J; bases unmatched to any gene: 17. CDR3 sequence reads: CSADPTASGVTQETQYF. For the CDR3, the DNA is TGCAGTGCTGACCCGACTGCGAGCGGGGTAACACAAGAGACCCAGTACTTC.

This clonotype was detected many times. This chain uses TRBV20-1 with TRBJ2-1, with 10 bases lining up with TRBD2. Germline V gives CDR1 DFQATT, CDR2 SNEGSKA (reference sequence). The CDR3 is made up of 16 amino acids. Trimming took 6 bases from V and 7 from J; bases not matched to a gene: 15. CDR3 nucleotide sequence: TGCAGTGCCATAAAGGACCTAGCGGGAGTAAAGAATGAGCAGTTCTTC. It yields the protein CSAIKDLAGVKNEQFF.

This clonotype was seen ten or more times. The V call is TRBV9, the J call TRBJ1-4, with TRBD1 identical over 10 bases. Germline lookup yields CDR1 SGDLS and CDR2 YYNGEE. The CDR3 spans 14 residues. V trimming: 7 bases; J trimming: 11 bases; junction bases outside the gene matches: 11. CDR3 DNA: TGTGCCAGCGGCCTGACAGGGGGCGGAGGGAAACTGTTTTTT. Translated: CASGLTGGGGKLFF.

This clonotype was counted at least ten times. This chain links TRBV5-1 with TRBJ1-2; 7 positions match TRBD1. Germline V lookup: CDR1 SGHRS, CDR2 YFSETQ. With 3 bases clipped from V and 7 bases from J, the junction kept 9 bases outside the gene matches. This CDR3 comprises 14 residues. CDR3 amino acids: CASSSITGVVGYTF. Written as DNA, the CDR3 is TGCGCCAGCAGCTCAATTACAGGGGTTGTTGGCTACACCTTC.

The V gene is TRBV29-1, the J gene TRBJ2-1; tentatively, D is TRBD2 (6 bases). The CDR3 runs 14 residues. Germline lookup yields CDR1 SQVTM and CDR2 ANQGSEA. Trimming left V 4 bases short and J 1 base short, with 11 bases between. Here the CDR3 DNA reads TGCAGCGTTGTAGGTGGAGGGTCCTACAATGAGCAGTTCTTC. It encodes CSVVGGGSYNEQFF.

This clonotype was seen a handful of times. This sequence joins TRBV27 and TRBJ1-1; D possibly corresponds to TRBD1 (5 bases). Germline V gives CDR1 MNHEY, CDR2 SMNVEV (reference sequence). This CDR3 spans 12 amino acids. Trimming took off 3 bases at V and 7 bases at J, with 9 bases between the two ends. The DNA of the CDR3 is TGTGCCAGCAGTTTGCAGGGCGGTGAAGCTTTCTTT. Protein sequence: CASSLQGGEAFF.

At least ten counts were recorded for this clonotype. This chain joins TRBV20-1 and TRBJ2-5, with D perhaps TRBD1 (5 bases). V dropped 4 bases and J dropped 2 bases, with 17 bases sitting between them. In germline, CDR1 is DFQATT, CDR2 SNEGSKA (reference sequence). The CDR3 covers 15 residues. CDR3 residues: CSAKPGGARQETQYF. CDR3 bases: TGCAGTGCTAAACCGGGTGGGGCCCGTCAAGAGACCCAGTACTTC.

This clonotype has ten or more counts. The rearrangement links TRBV20-1 to TRBJ1-3; D might be TRBD1 (6 bases). CDR1 and CDR2 from the germline V gene are DFQATT and SNEGSKA (reference sequence). CDR3 length: 14 amino acids. The V and J ends lost 6 bases and 3 bases respectively, with 15 bases between them. CDR3 nucleotide sequence: TGCAGTGCGTTACAGGGAACTGGTGGAAACACCATATATTTT. Its protein product is CSALQGTGGNTIYF.

This clonotype was picked up one time. An end of the junction does not agree with germline; a read error may underlie this. The chain carries TRBV3-1 and TRBJ2-2; D gene uncertain. Per the germline V gene, CDR1 is LGHDT and CDR2 is YNNKEL (reference sequence). There are 12 residues in the CDR3. The CDR3: CDSSKRTGELFF. CDR3 coding DNA: TGTGACAGCAGCAAAAGAACCGGGGAGCTGTTTTTT. Variable domain in full (rest from reference TRBV3-1 and TRBJ2-2): DTAVSQTPKYLVTQMGNDKSIKCEQNLGHDTMYWYKQDSKKFLKIMFSYNNKELIINETVPNRFSPKSPDKAHLNLHINSLELGDSAVYFCDSSKRTGELFFGEGSRLTVL.

The table lists this clonotype with many counts. The V and J genes are TRBV20-1 and TRBJ1-1; the D is unclear. Looked up from germline, CDR1 is DFQATT and CDR2 is SNEGSKA (reference sequence). Trimming shortened V by 5 bases and J by 0 bases, and 7 bases separated the two germline ends. The CDR3 sequence is 12 residues long. Here the CDR3 DNA reads TGCAGTGCTCGAAGCCTGAACACTGAAGCTTTCTTT. Its protein product is CSARSLNTEAFF.

This clonotype was seen many times. In DNA, the CDR3 is TGTGCCAGCAGCGGCTGGACTAGCGGCAACCCGGCCTACAATGAGCAGTTCTTC. Translated, it gives CASSGWTSGNPAYNEQFF. This chain joins TRBV11-2 and TRBJ2-1, with TRBD2 identical over 10 bases. The CDR3 has 18 residues. The trim removed 5 bases at V and 2 bases at J, leaving 12 bases unmatched. Germline values: CDR1 SGHAT, CDR2 FQNNGV. The variable domain in full, completed from reference TRBV11-2 and TRBJ2-1, reads EAGVAQSPRYKIIEKRQSVAFWCNPISGHATLYWYQQILGQGPKLLIQFQNNGVVDDSQLPKDRFSAERLKGVDSTLKIQPAKLEDSAVYLCASSGWTSGNPAYNEQFFGPGTRLTVL.

Ten or more counts support this clonotype. The chain couples TRBV20-1 to TRBJ1-4; D is ambiguous. V was pared by 3 bases and J by 7 bases, with 21 bases between. This CDR3 has 16 amino acids. The germline CDR1 and CDR2 sequences are DFQATT and SNEGSKA (reference sequence). The CDR3 DNA reads TGCAGTGCTAGTCGGCTTTCCACTGCCTTTGGTGAAAAACTGTTTTTT. Translated: CSASRLSTAFGEKLFF.

This clonotype has ten or more counts. This chain connects TRBV3-1 to TRBJ2-7, with D perhaps TRBD2 (5 bases). This CDR3 is 13 amino acids long. The V and J ends lost 9 bases and 7 bases respectively, with 19 bases between them. Germline V gene data show CDR1 as LGHDT and CDR2 as YNNKEL (reference sequence). CDR3 sequence: CARRVVVRVEQYF. The CDR3 region has the DNA TGTGCCAGGCGGGTCGTCGTACGTGTGGAGCAGTACTTC.

This clonotype was observed at least ten times. This sequence joins TRBV20-1 and TRBJ2-1; TRBD1 matches 7 bases. This CDR3 comprises 13 residues. The V segment lost 5 bases and the J segment 5 bases; nucleotides outside the gene matches: 6. The germline CDR1 and CDR2 sequences are DFQATT and SNEGSKA (reference sequence). CDR3 sequence: CSAGVTGDNEQFF. CDR3 sequence (DNA): TGCAGTGCTGGGGTCACAGGGGACAATGAGCAGTTCTTC.

This clonotype was counted at least ten times. The CDR3 sequence: CASSSGLAGIDTQYF. CDR3 DNA sequence: TGCGCCAGCAGCTCAGGACTAGCGGGGATAGATACGCAGTATTTT. The rearrangement joins TRBV5-1 to TRBJ2-3; TRBD2 matches at 12 bases. This CDR3 has 15 amino acids. The V and J ends lost 3 bases and 5 bases, in that order; junction bases with no gene match: 4. Germline CDR1 and CDR2: SGHRS and YFSETQ.

This clonotype was seen ten or more times. CDR3 region: CASSARDSLSYEQYF. The CDR3 region has the DNA TGTGCCAGCAGCGCTAGGGACAGTCTCTCCTACGAGCAGTACTTC. V usage is TRBV13 and J usage is TRBJ2-7; the match to TRBD1 covers 7 bases. Germline values: CDR1 PRHDT, CDR2 FYEKMQ (reference sequence). The CDR3 covers 15 residues. With 5 bases clipped from V and 0 bases from J, the junction kept 7 bases outside the gene matches.